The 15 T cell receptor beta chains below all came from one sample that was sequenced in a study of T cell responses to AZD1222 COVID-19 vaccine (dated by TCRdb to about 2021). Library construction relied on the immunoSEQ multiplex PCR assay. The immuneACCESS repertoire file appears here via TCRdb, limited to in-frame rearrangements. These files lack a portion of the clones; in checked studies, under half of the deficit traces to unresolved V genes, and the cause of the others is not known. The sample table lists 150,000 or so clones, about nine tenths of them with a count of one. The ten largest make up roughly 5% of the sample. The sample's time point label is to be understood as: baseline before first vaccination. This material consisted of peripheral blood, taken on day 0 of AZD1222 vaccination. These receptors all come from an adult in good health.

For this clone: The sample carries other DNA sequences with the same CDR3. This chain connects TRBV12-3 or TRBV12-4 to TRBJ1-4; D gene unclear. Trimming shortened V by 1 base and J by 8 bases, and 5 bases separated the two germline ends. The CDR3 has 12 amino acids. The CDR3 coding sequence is TGTGCCAGCAGTTTAGTATCCGAAAAACTGTTTTTT. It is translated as CASSLVSEKLFF.

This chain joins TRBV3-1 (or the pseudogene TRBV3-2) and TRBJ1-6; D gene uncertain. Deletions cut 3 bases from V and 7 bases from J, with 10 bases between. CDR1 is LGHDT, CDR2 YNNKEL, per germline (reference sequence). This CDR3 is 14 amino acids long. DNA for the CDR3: TGTGCCAGCAGCCACGCAGGATGGAATTCACCCCTCCACTTT. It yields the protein CASSHAGWNSPLHF.

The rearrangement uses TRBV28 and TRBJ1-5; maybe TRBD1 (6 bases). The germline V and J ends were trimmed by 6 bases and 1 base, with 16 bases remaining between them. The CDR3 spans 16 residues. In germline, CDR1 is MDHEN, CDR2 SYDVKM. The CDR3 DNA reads TGTGCCAGCAGGAATACTGGGCAGGGGAGCAATCAGCCCCAGCATTTT. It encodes CASRNTGQGSNQPQHF.

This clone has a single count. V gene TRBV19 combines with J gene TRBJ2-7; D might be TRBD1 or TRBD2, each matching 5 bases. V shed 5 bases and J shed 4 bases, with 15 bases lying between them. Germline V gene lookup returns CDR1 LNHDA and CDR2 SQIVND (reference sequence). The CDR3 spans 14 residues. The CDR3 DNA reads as TGTGCCAGTAGTCCCAGGGACCGCCGGTACGAGCAGTACTTC. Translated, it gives CASSPRDRRYEQYF.

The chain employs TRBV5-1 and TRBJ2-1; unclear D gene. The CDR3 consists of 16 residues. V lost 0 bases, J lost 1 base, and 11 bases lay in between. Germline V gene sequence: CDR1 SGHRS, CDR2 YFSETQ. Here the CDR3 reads CASSLAPSQSYNEQFF. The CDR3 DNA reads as TGCGCCAGCAGCTTGGCACCCAGTCAGTCCTACAATGAGCAGTTCTTC.

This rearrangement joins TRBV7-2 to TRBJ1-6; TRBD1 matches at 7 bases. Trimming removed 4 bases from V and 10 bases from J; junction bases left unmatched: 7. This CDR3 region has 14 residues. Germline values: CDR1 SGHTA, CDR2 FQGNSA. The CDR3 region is CASSSQGVGSPLHF. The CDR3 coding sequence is TGTGCCAGCAGCTCCCAGGGGGTTGGATCACCCCTCCACTTT.

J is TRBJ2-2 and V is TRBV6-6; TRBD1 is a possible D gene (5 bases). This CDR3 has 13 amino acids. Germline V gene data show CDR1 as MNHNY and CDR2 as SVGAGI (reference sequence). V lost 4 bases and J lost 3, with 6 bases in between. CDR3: CASSSRDTGELFF. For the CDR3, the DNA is TGTGCCAGCAGTTCCAGGGACACCGGGGAGCTGTTTTTT.

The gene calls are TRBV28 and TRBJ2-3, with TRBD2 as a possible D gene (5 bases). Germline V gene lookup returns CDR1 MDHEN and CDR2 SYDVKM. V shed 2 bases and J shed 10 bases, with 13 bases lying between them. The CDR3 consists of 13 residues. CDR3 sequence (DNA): TGTGCCAGCAGTTTAAAGATCCCCGGGGCGCAGTATTTT. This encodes CASSLKIPGAQYF.

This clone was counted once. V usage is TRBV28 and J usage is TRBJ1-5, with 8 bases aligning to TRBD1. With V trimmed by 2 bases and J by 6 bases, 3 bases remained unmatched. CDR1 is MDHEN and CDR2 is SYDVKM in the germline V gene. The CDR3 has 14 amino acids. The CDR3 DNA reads TGTGCCAGCAGTTTACGACAGGGGAGTCAGCCCCAGCATTTT. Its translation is CASSLRQGSQPQHF.

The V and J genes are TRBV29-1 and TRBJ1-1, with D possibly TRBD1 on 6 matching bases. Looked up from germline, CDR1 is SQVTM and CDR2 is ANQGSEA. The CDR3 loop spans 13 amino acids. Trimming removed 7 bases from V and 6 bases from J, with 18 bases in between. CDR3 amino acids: CSGLDSLVAEAFF. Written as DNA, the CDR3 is TGCAGCGGACTGGACAGCCTTGTGGCTGAAGCTTTCTTT.

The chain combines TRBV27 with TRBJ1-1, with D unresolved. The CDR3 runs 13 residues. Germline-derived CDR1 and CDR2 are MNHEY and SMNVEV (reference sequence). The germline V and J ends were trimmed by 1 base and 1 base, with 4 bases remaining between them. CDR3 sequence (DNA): TGTGCCAGCAGTTTATATCGGAACACTGAAGCTTTCTTT. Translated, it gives CASSLYRNTEAFF.

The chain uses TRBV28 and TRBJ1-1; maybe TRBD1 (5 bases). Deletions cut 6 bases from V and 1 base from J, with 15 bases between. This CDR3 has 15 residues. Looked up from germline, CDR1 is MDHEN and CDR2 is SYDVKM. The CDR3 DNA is TGTGCCAGCAGCTCCTCAGGGACGGCGAACACTGAAGCTTTCTTT. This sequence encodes CASSSSGTANTEAFF.

The CDR3 region has the DNA TGTGCCAGCAGTTTTGGTGGGTCCAACACTGAAGCTTTCTTT. Translated, it gives CASSFGGSNTEAFF. The genes are TRBV28 and TRBJ1-1; D remains unclear. CDR3 length: 14 residues. Trimming stripped 3 bases from V and 2 bases from J, with 10 bases between. Looked up from germline, CDR1 is MDHEN and CDR2 is SYDVKM. The whole variable domain, remainder taken from reference TRBV28 and TRBJ1-1, is DVKVTQSSRYLVKRTGEKVFLECVQDMDHENMFWYRQDPGLGLRLIYFSYDVKMKEKGDIPEGYSVSREKKERFSLILESASTNQTSMYLCASSFGGSNTEAFFGQGTRLTVV.

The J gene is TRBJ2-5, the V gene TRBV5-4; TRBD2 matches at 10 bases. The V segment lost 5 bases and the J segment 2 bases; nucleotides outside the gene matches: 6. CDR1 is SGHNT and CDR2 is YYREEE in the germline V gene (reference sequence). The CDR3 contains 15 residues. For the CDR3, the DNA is TGTGCCAGCAGGTATTCTAGCGGGAGTCAAGAGACCCAGTACTTC. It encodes CASRYSSGSQETQYF.

The CDR3 sequence: CASSLLQNNEQFF. The DNA of the CDR3 is TGCGCCAGCAGCTTGTTACAGAACAATGAGCAGTTCTTC. The chain couples TRBV5-1 to TRBJ2-1, with D unresolved. CDR1 SGHRS and CDR2 YFSETQ come from the germline V gene. The germline V and J ends were trimmed by 1 base and 5 bases, with 7 bases remaining between them. The CDR3 is 13 amino acids.